This T cell receptor beta chain came from a study of cytomegalovirus exposure and HLA in healthy donors. The germline V gene has CDR1 SGHTS and CDR2 YDEGEE. Trimming cost V 3 bases and J 2 bases, with 11 bases left between them. The CDR3 is made up of 15 amino acids. Vbeta (60) and Jbeta (13) primers were used in the PCR. Sequencing used immunoSEQ multiplex PCR; TCRdb keeps in-frame clones, though not all of them. Here the sample spans 85,000 to 130,000 clones, 65% to 80% being singletons. Study results and caveats: In a later analysis, TCR association rates varied by HLA locus: DRB1 most, HLA-C fewest.

Notes on this clone: Its specificity is unknown.

Sequenced: PBMCs. The chain is built from TRBV5-8 and TRBJ1-4; D may be TRBD1 (6 bases). This TCR was recovered from a woman between 45 and 60 years old in good health and CMV-seropositive. The CDR3 loop is CASSSYRVTNEKLFF. The CDR3 DNA follows: TGTGCCAGCAGCTCCTACAGGGTTACTAATGAAAAACTGTTTTTT.